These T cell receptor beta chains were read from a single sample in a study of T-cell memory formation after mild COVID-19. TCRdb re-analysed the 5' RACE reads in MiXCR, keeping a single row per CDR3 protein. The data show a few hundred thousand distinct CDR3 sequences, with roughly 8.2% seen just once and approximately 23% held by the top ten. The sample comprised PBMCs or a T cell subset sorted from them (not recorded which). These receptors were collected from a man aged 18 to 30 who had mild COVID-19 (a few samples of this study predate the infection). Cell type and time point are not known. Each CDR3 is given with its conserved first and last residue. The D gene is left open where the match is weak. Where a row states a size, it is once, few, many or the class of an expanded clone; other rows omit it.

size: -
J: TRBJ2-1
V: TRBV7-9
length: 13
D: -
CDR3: CASRGGSYNEQFF
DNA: TGTGCCAGCCGTGGGGGCTCCTACAATGAGCAGTTCTTC

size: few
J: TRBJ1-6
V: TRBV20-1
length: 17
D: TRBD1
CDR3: CSARPTGVGSYNSPLHF
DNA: TGCAGTGCCCGACCAACAGGGGTGGGATCCTATAATTCACCCCTCCACTTT

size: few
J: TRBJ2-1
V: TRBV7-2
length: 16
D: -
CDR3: CASSRLDRVRRNEQFF
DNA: TGTGCCAGCAGCCGACTAGACAGGGTAAGAAGGAATGAGCAGTTCTTC

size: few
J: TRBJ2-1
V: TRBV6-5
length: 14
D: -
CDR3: CASSYSRSGVERFF
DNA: TGTGCCAGCAGTTACTCGAGATCCGGGGTTGAGCGGTTCTTC

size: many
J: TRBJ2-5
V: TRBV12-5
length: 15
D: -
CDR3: CASGPPQDVQETQYF
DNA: TGTGCTAGTGGTCCTCCACAAGACGTCCAAGAGACCCAGTACTTC

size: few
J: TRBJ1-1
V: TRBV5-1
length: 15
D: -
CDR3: CASSPIEGVSSEAFF
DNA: TGCGCCAGCAGCCCTATAGAGGGGGTGAGTTCTGAAGCTTTCTTT

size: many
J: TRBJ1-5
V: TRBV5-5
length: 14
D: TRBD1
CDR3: CASSLRTGDQPQHF
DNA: TGTGCCAGCAGCTTGAGGACAGGAGACCAGCCCCAGCATTTT

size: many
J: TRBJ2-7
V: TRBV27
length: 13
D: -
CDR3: CASSLYRNYEQYF
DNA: TGTGCCAGCAGTTTATACAGGAACTACGAGCAGTACTTC

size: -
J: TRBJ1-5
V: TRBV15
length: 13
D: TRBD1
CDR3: CATSTQGGQPQHF
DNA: TGTGCCACCAGCACACAGGGGGGGCAGCCCCAGCATTTT

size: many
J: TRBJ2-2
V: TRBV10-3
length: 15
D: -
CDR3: CAISELNEGAGELFF
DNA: TGTGCCATCAGTGAATTAAATGAGGGCGCCGGGGAGCTGTTTTTT

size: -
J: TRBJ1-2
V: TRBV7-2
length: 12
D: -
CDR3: CASSSDSGGYTF
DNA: TGTGCCAGCAGCTCGGACTCGGGCGGCTACACCTTC

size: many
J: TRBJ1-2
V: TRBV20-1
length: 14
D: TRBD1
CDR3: CSASGTGGRERYTF
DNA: TGCAGTGCTAGCGGGACAGGGGGCAGGGAGCGCTACACCTTC

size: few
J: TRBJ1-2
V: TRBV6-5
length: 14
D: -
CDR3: CASSSPSRAWGYTF
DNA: TGTGCCAGCAGTTCCCCTAGCAGGGCATGGGGCTACACCTTC

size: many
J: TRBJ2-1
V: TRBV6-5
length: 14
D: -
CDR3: CASARDAAYNEQFF
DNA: TGTGCCAGCGCCCGGGACGCCGCCTACAATGAGCAGTTCTTC

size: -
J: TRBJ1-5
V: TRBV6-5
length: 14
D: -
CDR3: CASSFAVGQQPQHF
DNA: TGTGCCAGCAGTTTCGCGGTAGGGCAGCAGCCCCAGCATTTT

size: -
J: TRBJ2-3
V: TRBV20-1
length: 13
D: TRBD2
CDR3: CSAKPSGVNTQYF
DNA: TGCAGTGCTAAACCTAGCGGGGTAAATACGCAGTATTTT